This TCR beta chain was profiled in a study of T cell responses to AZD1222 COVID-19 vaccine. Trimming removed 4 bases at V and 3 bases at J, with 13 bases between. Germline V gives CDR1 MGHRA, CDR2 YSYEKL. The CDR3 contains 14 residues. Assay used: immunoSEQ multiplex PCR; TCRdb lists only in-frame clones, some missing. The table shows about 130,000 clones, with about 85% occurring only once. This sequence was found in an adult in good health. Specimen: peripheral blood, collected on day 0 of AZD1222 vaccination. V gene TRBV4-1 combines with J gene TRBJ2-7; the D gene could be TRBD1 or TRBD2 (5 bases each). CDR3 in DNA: TGCGCCAGCAGCCTGGGAAGGGACGGCTACGAGCAGTACTTC. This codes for CASSLGRDGYEQYF.